Below, 14 T cell receptor beta chains from the same sample are listed, as sequenced in a study of control samples from healthy donors and cancer patients. Libraries were prepared by immunoSEQ multiplex PCR; TCRdb keeps only in-frame clonotypes and omits some of them. The table lists approximately 220,000 clones, roughly 94% of them singletons. The material sequenced was blood. These receptors came from a man in his fifties or sixties in good health.

The count of this clone is one. The chain employs TRBV6-5 and TRBJ1-3, with TRBD1 as a possible D gene (5 bases). The V end was cut by 7 bases, the J end by 4 bases, with 14 bases between. There are 14 residues in the CDR3. Germline lookup yields CDR1 MNHEY and CDR2 SVGAGI. The CDR3 sequence: CASTLGTVGNTIYF. The CDR3 DNA follows: TGTGCCAGCACCCTCGGGACGGTAGGAAACACCATATATTTT.

This clone appeared a single time. The V and J genes are TRBV12-3 or TRBV12-4 and TRBJ2-2, with D unclear. Deletions cut 7 bases from V and 4 bases from J, with 7 bases between. The CDR3 sequence is 12 residues long. CDR3 region: CASILITGELFF. As DNA, the CDR3 is TGTGCCAGCATCCTTATCACCGGGGAGCTGTTTTTT.

V gene TRBV3-1 (or the pseudogene TRBV3-2) combines with J gene TRBJ2-3; perhaps TRBD1 as D (5 bases). Between the trimmed V and J ends, which lost 4 bases and 1 base, there was a span of 15 bases. Germline-derived CDR1 and CDR2 are LGHDT and YNNKEL (reference sequence). The CDR3 runs to 16 residues. CDR3 region: CASSLKGFQGTDTQYF. The CDR3 bases are TGTGCCAGCAGCCTCAAGGGGTTTCAGGGCACAGATACGCAGTATTTT.

CDR3 coding DNA: TGCGCCAGCACCCGGACAGCCATGAACACTGAAGCTTTCTTT. This translates into CASTRTAMNTEAFF. This chain joins TRBV10-2 and TRBJ1-1, with D tentatively TRBD1 (6 bases). V lost 7 bases to trimming and J lost 0 bases, with 12 bases between them. Germline assignment: CDR1 WSHSY and CDR2 SAAADI. The CDR3 loop spans 14 amino acids.

The chain is built from TRBV24-1 and TRBJ1-3; D possibly corresponds to TRBD1 (5 bases). V was cut by 0 bases and J by 1 base, with 21 bases left in between. This CDR3 contains 20 residues. Germline loops: CDR1 KGHDR, CDR2 SFDVKD. The CDR3 region is CATSDLRKASPYRSGNTIYF. Written as DNA, the CDR3 is TGTGCCACCAGTGATTTGAGAAAGGCTTCCCCTTACAGGTCTGGAAACACCATATATTTT.

This clone was observed a few times. The chain is built from TRBV15 and TRBJ2-3; the D is unclear. The CDR3 has 14 residues. The ends were cut back, 0 bases at V and 8 bases at J, with 12 bases in the middle. Germline V lookup: CDR1 LNHNV, CDR2 YYDKDF (reference sequence). The CDR3 DNA reads TGTGCCACCAGCAGAGATAAGTTGGCAGGTACGCAGTATTTT. Translated, it gives CATSRDKLAGTQYF.

The rearrangement joins TRBV7-6 to TRBJ2-7; D is tentatively TRBD1 or TRBD2 (5 bases each). The V gene's germline CDR1 is SGHVS and CDR2 FNYEAQ. CDR3 size: 16 residues. Trimming left V 2 bases short and J 3 bases short, with 17 bases between. Here the CDR3 reads CASSLYTRGINYEQYF. The CDR3 DNA reads as TGTGCCAGCAGCTTATATACCCGGGGCATTAACTACGAGCAGTACTTC.

This chain connects TRBV29-1 to TRBJ1-4; 10 bases agree with TRBD1. The J segment lost 4 bases and the V segment lost 4 bases, leaving 3 bases of the junction unmatched. Germline CDR1 and CDR2: SQVTM and ANQGSEA. The CDR3 is made up of 14 amino acids. DNA for the CDR3: TGCAGCGTTGGGACAGGGGGGATTAATGAAAAACTGTTTTTT. Translated, it gives CSVGTGGINEKLFF.

The J gene is TRBJ2-5, the V gene TRBV5-1, with 7 bases aligning to TRBD1. From germline, CDR1 is SGHRS and CDR2 YFSETQ. The CDR3 is 15 amino acids. After removal of 3 bases from V and 1 base from J, the junction contained 6 bases not matched to a gene. Written as DNA, the CDR3 is TGCGCCAGCAGCTACGGACAGGCGCCCCAAGAGACCCAGTACTTC. Its translation is CASSYGQAPQETQYF.

This clone was seen once. CDR3 region: CASVRGASYNEQFF. The CDR3 DNA reads TGTGCCAGCGTAAGGGGAGCCTCCTACAATGAGCAGTTCTTC. The rearrangement uses TRBV28 and TRBJ2-1, with D tentatively TRBD1 or TRBD2 (5 bases each). The CDR3 is 14 amino acids. Looked up from germline, CDR1 is MDHEN and CDR2 is SYDVKM. Trimming left V 8 bases short and J 0 bases short, with 11 bases between.

The gene calls are TRBV28 and TRBJ2-3; TRBD2 aligns across 8 bases. The CDR3 has 16 residues. J lost 2 bases, V lost 6 bases, and 10 bases had no gene match. Looked up from germline, CDR1 is MDHEN and CDR2 is SYDVKM. The CDR3 bases are TGTGCCAGCAGCCCCTCTGTAGCGGGGTCCACAGATACGCAGTATTTT. Protein: CASSPSVAGSTDTQYF.

The gene calls are TRBV5-8 and TRBJ1-2; D uncertain. This CDR3 spans 12 amino acids. With 0 bases removed from V and 13 bases from J, the gap between germline ends came to 13 bases. The germline CDR1 and CDR2 sequences are SGHTS and YDEGEE. CDR3: CASSLGEIGITF. CDR3 bases: TGTGCCAGCAGCTTGGGGGAAATTGGGATCACCTTC.

This clone was seen a handful of times. J is TRBJ1-6 and V is TRBV30; 7 bases are a match to TRBD1. The CDR3 has 14 amino acids. The germline CDR1 and CDR2 sequences are GTSNPN and SVGIG (reference sequence). V shed 5 bases and J 5 bases; nucleotides not matched to a gene: 6. CDR3 loop: CAWAPGTDNSPLHF. DNA of the CDR3: TGTGCCTGGGCCCCCGGGACAGATAATTCACCCCTCCACTTT.

A note on this clone: Different DNA sequences within this sample yield the same CDR3. The CDR3 reads CASSLGGGETQYF. The CDR3 DNA reads as TGTGCCAGCAGCTTAGGGGGGGGAGAGACCCAGTACTTC. V gene TRBV11-3 combines with J gene TRBJ2-5; 7 bases map to TRBD2. From germline, CDR1 is SGHNT and CDR2 YENEEA. The length of the CDR3 is 13 residues. Trimming cost V 1 base and J 4 bases; bases outside gene matches: 0.